This T cell receptor beta chain is from a study of cytomegalovirus exposure and HLA in healthy donors. Both 60 Vbeta primers and 13 Jbeta primers went into the PCR. The data were produced by immunoSEQ multiplex PCR, yet TCRdb's version contains in-frame clones alone and is incomplete. The sample includes some 50,000 clones, about 71% of them seen just once. The J segment lost 5 bases and the V segment lost 5 bases, leaving 9 bases of the junction unmatched. The germline V gene encodes CDR1 SGHTA and CDR2 FQGNSA. The CDR3 is 15 amino acids. What was sequenced was PBMCs. The chain is built from TRBV7-2 and TRBJ2-7; 10 positions agree with TRBD2. The TCR was taken from a woman aged 50 to 60 in good health and CMV-seropositive. In DNA, the CDR3 is TGTGCCAGCAGCCCTCGGACTAGCGGTACCAACGAGCAGTACTTC. Encoded protein: CASSPRTSGTNEQYF.